These 30 T cell receptor beta chains came from one sample sequenced in a study of T cell changes during pregnancy in multiple sclerosis. Clones were sequenced by immunoSEQ multiplex PCR, and TCRdb holds only the in-frame ones, with some missing. The sample gives fewer than 65,000 clones, about nine tenths of which show up once; about 0.76% is in the top ten. Sequences were derived from CD4+ T cells from peripheral blood mononuclear cells, sampled in the first trimester of pregnancy. Source of these receptors: a female donor with multiple sclerosis, enrolled in a pregnancy study.

This chain uses TRBV5-4 with TRBJ1-2; tentative D call: TRBD1 (6 bases). There are 12 residues in the CDR3. Germline-derived CDR1 and CDR2 are SGHNT and YYREEE (reference sequence). Trimming removed 3 bases from V and 4 bases from J, with 7 bases in between. CDR3 loop: CASSSQGYGYTF. In nucleotides, the CDR3 is TGTGCCAGCAGCTCACAGGGCTATGGCTACACCTTC.

V usage is TRBV7-2 and J usage is TRBJ1-2; D is uncertain. V lost 4 bases and J 3 bases, leaving 12 bases between the germline ends. CDR1 SGHTA and CDR2 FQGNSA come from the germline V gene. The CDR3 consists of 14 residues. The CDR3 reads CASSSFPNYYGYTF. In DNA form, the CDR3 reads TGTGCCAGCAGCTCCTTCCCCAACTACTATGGCTACACCTTC.

The rearrangement links TRBV5-6 to TRBJ2-1; 9 bases align to TRBD2. The CDR3 covers 14 residues. Trimming took 0 bases from V and 9 from J; bases not matched to a gene: 4. Germline V gene data show CDR1 as SGHDT and CDR2 as YYEEEE. The CDR3 sequence: CASSLGGRGGEQFF. In DNA form, the CDR3 reads TGTGCCAGCAGCTTGGGCGGGCGGGGGGGTGAGCAGTTCTTC. The complete variable domain, with remaining parts taken from reference TRBV5-6 and TRBJ2-1, reads DAGVTQSPTHLIKTRGQQVTLRCSPKSGHDTVSWYQQALGQGPQFIFQYYEEEERQRGNFPDRFSGHQFPNYSSELNVNALLLGDSALYLCASSLGGRGGEQFFGPGTRLTVL.

This chain connects TRBV18 to TRBJ1-1; 7 bases fit TRBD1. Germline values: CDR1 KGHSH, CDR2 LQKENI. The CDR3 consists of 14 residues. The trim removed 5 bases at V and 7 bases at J, leaving 10 bases unmatched. CDR3 nucleotide sequence: TGTGCCAGCTCAATCAAACAGGGGTGGAGTGAAGCTTTCTTT. As protein: CASSIKQGWSEAFF.

This clone was observed a handful of times. This chain links TRBV18 with TRBJ1-1; D not certain. CDR3 length: 14 residues. Trimming took off 4 bases at V and 5 bases at J, with 14 bases between the two ends. CDR1 KGHSH and CDR2 LQKENI come from the germline V gene. The CDR3 region has the DNA TGTGCCAGCTCACTTCAGGAGGAGAGGACTGAAGCTTTCTTT. This encodes CASSLQEERTEAFF.

The rearrangement links TRBV5-4 to TRBJ2-3; a weak D match, TRBD1 (6 bases). The CDR3 spans 14 residues. V lost 4 bases to trimming and J lost 6 bases, with 15 bases between them. From germline, CDR1 is SGHNT and CDR2 YYREEE (reference sequence). The CDR3 bases are TGTGCCAGCAGCCTAAAAACAGGGATGGATACGCAGTATTTT. Translating it yields CASSLKTGMDTQYF.

This chain uses TRBV6-6 with TRBJ1-2; 9 nucleotides line up with TRBD1. V lost 5 bases to trimming and J lost 8 bases; unmatched junction nucleotides: 9. This CDR3 has 14 amino acids. Germline CDR1 and CDR2: MNHNY and SVGAGI (reference sequence). Here the CDR3 DNA reads TGTGCCAGCAGTCCCGGGACAGGGATCGGAGGCTACACCTTC. This sequence encodes CASSPGTGIGGYTF.

The chain uses TRBV4-3 and TRBJ2-3; 8 nucleotides match TRBD2. The CDR3 is made up of 14 amino acids. With 0 bases clipped from V and 5 bases from J, the junction kept 1 base outside the gene matches. From germline, CDR1 is LGHNA and CDR2 YSLEER. CDR3 residues: CASSQDSGVDTQYF. The CDR3 nucleotides read TGCGCCAGCAGCCAAGATAGCGGGGTAGATACGCAGTATTTT.

This chain connects TRBV28 to TRBJ1-1; 12 positions agree with TRBD1. CDR1 and CDR2 from the germline V gene are MDHEN and SYDVKM. CDR3 length equals 18 residues. V lost 5 bases and J lost 3; bases outside the gene matches: 13. The CDR3 region is CASSRPGTGGARDTEAFF. CDR3 in DNA: TGTGCCAGCAGTCGCCCCGGGACAGGGGGCGCGAGGGACACTGAAGCTTTCTTT.

J is TRBJ2-6 and V is TRBV9, with D perhaps matching TRBD1 (6 bases). V was pared by 4 bases and J by 0 bases, with 26 bases between. CDR3 length: 21 amino acids. Germline-derived CDR1 and CDR2 are SGDLS and YYNGEE. CDR3 sequence reads: CASSTPTGGRPWGSGANVLTF. The CDR3 DNA is TGTGCCAGCAGCACGCCGACAGGCGGACGACCTTGGGGCTCTGGGGCCAACGTCCTGACTTTC.

This chain connects TRBV6-6 to TRBJ2-5; D is perhaps TRBD1 (5 bases). Per germline, CDR1 MNHNY and CDR2 SVGAGI (reference sequence). The V end was cut by 7 bases, the J end by 7 bases, with 16 bases between. This CDR3 has 13 residues. The CDR3 DNA follows: TGTGCCAGCACCCCCCAGGGTCCGGGGACCCAGTACTTC. Protein: CASTPQGPGTQYF.

V gene TRBV7-2 combines with J gene TRBJ1-2, with D tentatively TRBD1 (5 bases). CDR3 length: 13 residues. Trimming removed 1 base at V and 4 bases at J, with 7 bases between. The germline CDR1 and CDR2 sequences are SGHTA and FQGNSA. The CDR3 is CASSLEQAYGYTF. In DNA form, the CDR3 reads TGTGCCAGCAGCTTAGAACAGGCCTATGGCTACACCTTC.

V is TRBV19 and J is TRBJ1-1, with D possibly TRBD1 on 6 matching bases. This CDR3 spans 12 amino acids. V lost 10 bases and J 10 bases, leaving 19 bases between the germline ends. Germline V gene lookup returns CDR1 LNHDA and CDR2 SQIVND (reference sequence). CDR3 in amino acids: CATAGQRAAAFF. The CDR3 region has the DNA TGTGCCACCGCCGGACAGAGAGCGGCAGCTTTCTTT.

The gene calls are TRBV6-5 and TRBJ2-5, with 8 bases aligning to TRBD1. Germline V gives CDR1 MNHEY, CDR2 SVGAGI. Trimming cost V 5 bases and J 5 bases; bases outside gene matches: 10. The CDR3 is 15 residues long. This chain's CDR3 is CASSLRTGTDETQYF. CDR3 bases: TGTGCCAGCAGTCTCCGGACAGGGACGGACGAGACCCAGTACTTC.

Relative to its sample, this clone is medium-sized. The J gene is TRBJ1-1, the V gene TRBV7-2; D remains unclear. Germline V gene lookup returns CDR1 SGHTA and CDR2 FQGNSA. V lost 5 bases and J 2 bases, leaving 3 bases between the germline ends. This CDR3 comprises 11 residues. CDR3 amino acids: CASSVNTEAFF. In nucleotides, the CDR3 is TGTGCCAGCAGCGTAAACACTGAAGCTTTCTTT. The variable domain in full, completed from reference TRBV7-2 and TRBJ1-1, reads GAGVSQSPSNKVTEKGKDVELRCDPISGHTALYWYRQSLGQGLEFLIYFQGNSAPDKSGLPSDRFSAERTGGSVSTLTIQRTQQEDSAVYLCASSVNTEAFFGQGTRLTVV.

The J gene is TRBJ1-5, the V gene TRBV4-3, with a weak D call TRBD1 (5 bases). The CDR3 totals 14 residues. The germline CDR1 and CDR2 sequences are LGHNA and YSLEER. Deletions cut 0 bases from V and 7 bases from J, with 10 bases between. Here the CDR3 DNA reads TGCGCCAGCAGCCAAGATGGGGGGGACCAGCCCCAGCATTTT. Protein sequence: CASSQDGGDQPQHF.

The rearrangement uses TRBV7-2 and TRBJ1-2; D possibly corresponds to TRBD1 (5 bases). The V gene lost 4 bases and the J gene lost 4 bases, with 13 bases spanning the gap. Germline V gives CDR1 SGHTA, CDR2 FQGNSA. The CDR3 is 14 amino acids. The CDR3 spells CASSSGLQVYGYTF. The CDR3, as DNA: TGTGCCAGCAGCTCGGGACTGCAAGTCTATGGCTACACCTTC.

This clone was seen just once. The V call is TRBV19, the J call TRBJ1-5, with TRBD1 matching 7 bases. With 5 bases clipped from V and 6 bases from J, the junction kept 7 bases outside the gene matches. Germline-derived CDR1 and CDR2 are LNHDA and SQIVND (reference sequence). The CDR3 extends over 14 amino acids. The CDR3 DNA sequence: TGTGCCAGTAGTCGCGACAGGGCTAGTCAGCCCCAGCATTTT. Translated, it gives CASSRDRASQPQHF. The full variable domain, in which reference TRBV19 and TRBJ1-5 provide the parts outside the CDR3, is DGGITQSPKYLFRKEGQNVTLSCEQNLNHDAMYWYRQDPGQGLRLIYYSQIVNDFQKGDIAEGYSVSREKKESFPLTVTSAQKNPTAFYLCASSRDRASQPQHFGDGTRLSIL.

The chain uses TRBV7-2 and TRBJ2-7; 7 bases map to TRBD1. Germline trimming cut 7 bases from V and 0 bases from J; bases unmatched to any gene: 6. This CDR3 is 14 amino acids long. Germline CDR1 reads SGHTA; CDR2 reads FQGNSA. The CDR3 loop is CASTPTGSSYEQYF. As DNA, the CDR3 is TGTGCCAGCACCCCGACAGGGAGCTCCTACGAGCAGTACTTC. The complete variable domain, with remaining parts taken from reference TRBV7-2 and TRBJ2-7, reads GAGVSQSPSNKVTEKGKDVELRCDPISGHTALYWYRQSLGQGLEFLIYFQGNSAPDKSGLPSDRFSAERTGGSVSTLTIQRTQQEDSAVYLCASTPTGSSYEQYFGPGTRLTVT.

The V gene is TRBV4-2, the J gene TRBJ1-3, with 7 bases aligning to TRBD1. CDR3 length: 15 amino acids. V shed 3 bases, J shed 1 base, and the junction held 3 bases outside the gene matches. Germline CDR1 and CDR2: LGHNA and YNFKEQ. The CDR3 sequence is CASSQDRLSGNTIYF. The CDR3, as DNA: TGTGCCAGCAGCCAGGACAGGCTTTCTGGAAACACCATATATTTT.

This sequence joins TRBV6-1 and TRBJ2-7; possibly TRBD1 for D (6 bases). The CDR3 is 14 amino acids. V was clipped by 8 bases and J by 12 bases, with 26 bases between them. Per germline, CDR1 MNHNS and CDR2 SASEGT. The CDR3 spells CASRPIGPTGYVYF. In DNA form, the CDR3 reads TGTGCCAGCCGCCCGATCGGTCCTACAGGGTACGTGTACTTC.

The rearrangement joins TRBV2 to TRBJ2-1; 7 nucleotides agree with TRBD2. The CDR3 is made up of 12 amino acids. Unmatched junction bases numbered 4, after V lost 6 bases and J lost 8 bases. From germline, CDR1 is SNHLY and CDR2 FYNNEI. CDR3 sequence: CASSPTSDEQFF. In nucleotides, the CDR3 is TGTGCCAGCAGCCCCACTAGCGATGAGCAGTTCTTC.

The chain has TRBV7-9 and TRBJ2-7, with TRBD2 matching over 14 bases. The trim removed 6 bases at V and 4 bases at J, leaving 5 bases unmatched. Germline V gives CDR1 SEHNR, CDR2 FQNEAQ (reference sequence). The CDR3 has 15 residues. CDR3 protein: CASSPGLAGVYEQYF. The CDR3 DNA is TGTGCCAGCAGTCCGGGACTAGCGGGAGTATACGAGCAGTACTTC.

The chain carries TRBV25-1 and TRBJ1-1, with 10 bases aligning to TRBD1. The germline gives CDR1 MGHDK, CDR2 SYGVNS. The junction had 17 bases not matched to a gene; V was cut back by 6 bases and J by 10 bases. The CDR3 spans 16 residues. The CDR3 DNA reads as TGTGCCAGCAGAGCCGACAGGGGGCGCGTGGAGGATGTAGCTTTCTTT. Translating it yields CASRADRGRVEDVAFF.

The J gene is TRBJ1-6, the V gene TRBV6-5, with D unresolved. The CDR3 has 15 residues. The germline gives CDR1 MNHEY, CDR2 SVGAGI. The V end was cut by 4 bases, the J end by 0 bases, with 7 bases between. The CDR3 sequence is CASSSSSSYNSPLHF. The DNA for the CDR3 is TGTGCCAGCAGTTCGTCTAGCTCCTATAATTCACCCCTCCACTTT.

The genes are TRBV7-6 and TRBJ1-5; 11 bases are a match to TRBD1. This CDR3 spans 15 amino acids. CDR1 and CDR2 from the germline V gene are SGHVS and FNYEAQ. V shed 5 bases and J 6 bases; nucleotides not matched to a gene: 6. The CDR3 sequence is CASSVDRGRSQPQHF. CDR3 DNA: TGTGCCAGCAGCGTGGACAGGGGGCGCAGTCAGCCCCAGCATTTT.

The chain is built from TRBV7-3 and TRBJ2-1; 9 nucleotides line up with TRBD2. V lost 3 bases, J lost 4 bases, and 4 bases stayed unmatched. This CDR3 contains 15 residues. Germline V gene lookup returns CDR1 SGHTA and CDR2 FQGTGA. CDR3 nucleotide sequence: TGTGCCAGCAGCTTGGGCGGGGGGGCGTACAATGAGCAGTTCTTC. It yields the protein CASSLGGGAYNEQFF.

The chain recombines TRBV6-5 with TRBJ2-7; D is perhaps TRBD2 (5 bases). V was trimmed by 7 bases and J by 4 bases, leaving 20 bases between them. The CDR3 length is 15 residues. Germline V gene lookup returns CDR1 MNHEY and CDR2 SVGAGI. CDR3 region: CASTTSGVGPYEQYF. CDR3 nucleotides: TGTGCCAGCACCACCTCCGGGGTTGGTCCTTACGAGCAGTACTTC.

The rearrangement uses TRBV7-6 and TRBJ1-5; possibly TRBD1 for D (5 bases). V dropped 6 bases and J dropped 7 bases, with 16 bases sitting between them. This CDR3 region has 14 residues. From germline, CDR1 is SGHVS and CDR2 FNYEAQ. The CDR3 reads CASSYDTTGQPQHF. The CDR3 DNA reads TGTGCCAGCAGTTACGATACTACAGGACAGCCCCAGCATTTT. Filled out from reference TRBV7-6 and TRBJ1-5, the complete variable domain reads GAGVSQSPRYKVTKRGQDVALRCDPISGHVSLYWYRQALGQGPEFLTYFNYEAQQDKSGLPNDRFSAERPEGSISTLTIQRTEQRDSAMYRCASSYDTTGQPQHFGDGTRLSIL.

This clone appeared once. The gene calls are TRBV18 and TRBJ1-3; D call uncertain. The germline V gene encodes CDR1 KGHSH and CDR2 LQKENI. The CDR3 is made up of 16 amino acids. Trimming stripped 8 bases from V and 0 bases from J, with 17 bases between. The CDR3 nucleotides are TGTGCCAGCGCTGAGCAAGAGGCAGTCTCTGGAAACACCATATATTTT. It translates to CASAEQEAVSGNTIYF.